This TCR beta chain was sequenced in a study of T cells in Graves' hyperthyroidism and ophthalmopathy. Study summary: Initial diagnosis, before any treatment, was when peripheral blood was collected. General study points: A model using 13 V-J features told ophthalmopathy apart from stable hyperthyroidism. Blood samples included most of the expanded thyroid clonotypes exceeding 0.001.

About this clonotype: Its antigen is unidentified.

This CDR3 region has 16 residues. In germline, CDR1 is SGHNT, CDR2 YENEEA. J was trimmed by 5 bases and V by 5 bases; bases with no gene match: 8. TCR beta CDR3 regions were amplified from RNA. First-round RT-PCR with HTBI primers amplified the TCR CDR3 region. TCRdb called the multiplex PCR reads again in MiXCR, with one record for every CDR3 protein. Of under 550,000 distinct CDR3 sequences in the sample, around 13% were seen once. The receptor's source is a woman aged 18-29 years with Graves' hyperthyroidism. The gene calls are TRBV11-3 and TRBJ2-1; 11 bases line up with TRBD2. Specimen: blood. The DNA of the CDR3 is TGTGCCAGCAGCCTTTCCTCTAGCGGGAGGCACAATGAGCAGTTCTTC. As protein: CASSLSSSGRHNEQFF.